What follows describes a single TCR beta chain. No cognate antigen has been identified for it. This may arise from a read error, as a much more abundant clone is one base away. The meaning of the sample's time point label: before trial treatment. Donors were enrolled in RACIN, a single-arm phase I dose-escalation trial combining nivolumab, ipilimumab, aspirin, low-dose cyclophosphamide and low-dose radiotherapy. Patients with advanced, TIL-negative solid tumors were considered eligible. The data derive from a study of low-dose radiotherapy and immunotherapy resistance in tumors (dated by TCRdb to between 2021 and 2024). Study-level background: Cohort 1 received 0.5 Gy per fraction every 2 weeks, with a prescribed total PTV dose of 6.5 Gy. Patients in Cohort 2 were given 1 Gy per fraction every two weeks, for a total of 13 Gy across 26 weeks. Nivolumab was administered intravenously as a 240 mg flat dose every two weeks, and ipilimumab was administered intravenously at 1 mg/kg every six weeks. Cyclophosphamide 200 mg/m2 was given intravenously every two weeks, one day before each radiation and immunotherapy administration. Starting on cycle 1 day 1, patients took 300 mg of aspirin by mouth once a day for four cycles. The trial did not randomize participants into treatment groups. The translational analysis covered eight patients: three from the first dose cohort and the first five from the second dose cohort.

First-strand cDNA was synthesized with Superscript III and a set of TRAV- and TRBV-specific primers, covering both TCRalpha and TCRbeta chains. TCRs were amplified with Phusion for 20 PCR cycles, with a constant-region primer paired with the adapter attached to the V primers. Isolated mRNA was amplified with the MessageAmp II aRNA Amplification Kit, using a 16-hour in vitro transcription at 37°C. The Dynabeads mRNA DIRECT Purification Kit was used to isolate mRNA for TCR sequencing. Indexed Illumina adapters were added in a second Phusion PCR of roughly 26 cycles, after which AMPure XP beads were used to purify the products. Deep sequencing of the TCRalpha and TCRbeta libraries was carried out on an Illumina MiniSeq instrument. The authors' pipeline ran thus. Using custom Perl scripts, TCR sequences encoding the same protein were pooled, out-of-frame sequences were removed, and the abundance of each clonotype was computed. The analysis excluded TCR sequences that were supported by just one read. The metrics used to describe the repertoires included Shannon entropy, Gini index, clonality, richness, and the frequency of TCRs shared between repertoires. The public sequencing data were trimmed at Q25 with fastp and processed into clonotypes with MiXCR by TCRdb, which kept only in-frame beta chains. Each entry merges the rows of one CDR3 protein and shows their most common DNA and genes. For this entry, the V and J calls and clone size follow TCRdb and not the study's own pipeline. Here the sample has 100,000 or so distinct CDR3 sequences; roughly a tenth occur a single time. The ten largest clones capture approximately 0.98% of the sample.

Deletion took 1 base off V and 5 bases off J, with a span of 17 bases between the germline ends. Spanning cysteine to phenylalanine, the CDR3 consists of 15 amino acids. Kept here is only the CDR3 DNA, which spans 45 bases and is read in frame from base 1. Reading the germline V gene (reference sequence) gives CDR1 GTSNPN and CDR2 SVGIG. The clonotype originates from a male donor with prostate cancer. Source: PBMCs, taken before treatment. This chain is built from TRBV30 and TRBJ2-5; the D gene is possibly TRBD1, with 6 bases matching. The CDR3 reads as follows: CAWSATGTPRETQYF. The bases read TGTGCCTGGAGTGCAACAGGGACACCACGGGAGACCCAGTACTTC. Beyond the CDR3, the reference TRBV30 and TRBJ2-5 genes provide the residues; the full variable domain reads: SQTIHQWPATLVQPVGSPLSLECTVEGTSNPNLYWYRQAAGRGLQLLFYSVGIGQISSEVPQNLSASRPQDRQFILSSKKLLLSDSGFYLCAWSATGTPRETQYFGPGTRLLVL.